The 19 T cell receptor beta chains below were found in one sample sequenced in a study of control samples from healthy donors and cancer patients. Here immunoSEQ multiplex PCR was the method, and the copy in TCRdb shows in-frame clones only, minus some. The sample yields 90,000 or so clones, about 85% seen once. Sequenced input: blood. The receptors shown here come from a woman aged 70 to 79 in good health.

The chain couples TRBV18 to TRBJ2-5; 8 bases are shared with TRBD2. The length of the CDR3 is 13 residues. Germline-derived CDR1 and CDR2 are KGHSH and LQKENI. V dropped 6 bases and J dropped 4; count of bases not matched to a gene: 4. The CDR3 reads CASSTGTRETQYF. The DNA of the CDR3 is TGTGCCAGCTCCACGGGGACTAGAGAGACCCAGTACTTC.

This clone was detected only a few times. CDR3: CASSVGLAGGYNEQFF. The DNA of the CDR3 is TGTGCCAGCAGCGTGGGACTAGCGGGGGGGTACAATGAGCAGTTCTTC. V usage is TRBV7-8 and J usage is TRBJ2-1; 16 nucleotides agree with TRBD2. The CDR3 totals 16 residues. CDR1 is SGHVS, CDR2 FQNEAQ, per germline. The V segment lost 5 bases and the J segment 4 bases; nucleotides outside the gene matches: 2. The whole variable domain, remainder taken from reference TRBV7-8 and TRBJ2-1, is GAGVSQSPRYKVAKRGQDVALRCDPISGHVSLFWYQQALGQGPEFLTYFQNEAQLDKSGLPSDRFFAERPEGSVSTLKIQRTQQEDSAVYLCASSVGLAGGYNEQFFGPGTRLTVL.

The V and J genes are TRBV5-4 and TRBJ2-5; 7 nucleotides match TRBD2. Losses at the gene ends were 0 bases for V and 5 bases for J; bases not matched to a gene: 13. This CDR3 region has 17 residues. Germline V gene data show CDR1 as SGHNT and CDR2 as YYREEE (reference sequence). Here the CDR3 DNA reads TGTGCCAGCAGCTTGGGTAGCCGGCCTAGCGGTACTGAGACCCAGTACTTC. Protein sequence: CASSLGSRPSGTETQYF.

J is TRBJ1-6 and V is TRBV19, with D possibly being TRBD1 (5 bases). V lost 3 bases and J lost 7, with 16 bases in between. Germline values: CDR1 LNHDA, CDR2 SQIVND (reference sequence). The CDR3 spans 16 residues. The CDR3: CASSMFAAPGNSPLHF. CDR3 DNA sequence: TGTGCCAGTAGTATGTTCGCAGCTCCAGGGAATTCACCCCTCCACTTT. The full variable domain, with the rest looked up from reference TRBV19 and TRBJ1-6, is DGGITQSPKYLFRKEGQNVTLSCEQNLNHDAMYWYRQDPGQGLRLIYYSQIVNDFQKGDIAEGYSVSREKKESFPLTVTSAQKNPTAFYLCASSMFAAPGNSPLHFGNGTRLTVT.

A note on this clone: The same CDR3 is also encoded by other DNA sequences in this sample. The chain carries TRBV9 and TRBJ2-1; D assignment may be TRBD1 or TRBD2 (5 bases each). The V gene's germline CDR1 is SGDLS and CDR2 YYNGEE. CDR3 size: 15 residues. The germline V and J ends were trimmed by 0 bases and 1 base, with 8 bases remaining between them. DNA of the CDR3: TGTGCCAGCAGCGTAGTTGGGGGATCCTACAATGAGCAGTTCTTC. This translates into CASSVVGGSYNEQFF.

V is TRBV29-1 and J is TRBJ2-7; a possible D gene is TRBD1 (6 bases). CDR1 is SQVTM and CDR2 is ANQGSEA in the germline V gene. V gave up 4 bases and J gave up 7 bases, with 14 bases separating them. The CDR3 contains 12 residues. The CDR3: CSVGGPLGEQYF. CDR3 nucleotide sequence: TGCAGCGTTGGGGGGCCTTTGGGGGAGCAGTACTTC.

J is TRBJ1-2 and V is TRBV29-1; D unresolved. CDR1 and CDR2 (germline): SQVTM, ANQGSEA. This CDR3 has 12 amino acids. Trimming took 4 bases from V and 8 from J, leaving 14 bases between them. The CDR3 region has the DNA TGCAGCGTTGTGAGTCGGGGTCGGGGCTACACCTTC. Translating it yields CSVVSRGRGYTF.

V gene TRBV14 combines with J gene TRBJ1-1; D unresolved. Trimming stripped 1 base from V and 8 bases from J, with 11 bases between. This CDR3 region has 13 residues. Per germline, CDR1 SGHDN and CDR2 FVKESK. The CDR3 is CASSQVFGGEAFF. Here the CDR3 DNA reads TGTGCCAGCAGCCAAGTTTTTGGAGGCGAAGCTTTCTTT.

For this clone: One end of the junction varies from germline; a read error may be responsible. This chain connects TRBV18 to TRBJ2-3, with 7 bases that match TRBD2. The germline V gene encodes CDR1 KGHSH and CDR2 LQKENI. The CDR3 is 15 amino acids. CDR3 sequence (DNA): TGTGCCAGCCCACCTAGCGGTGCCAGCACAGATACGCAGTATTTT. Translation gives CASPPSGASTDTQYF.

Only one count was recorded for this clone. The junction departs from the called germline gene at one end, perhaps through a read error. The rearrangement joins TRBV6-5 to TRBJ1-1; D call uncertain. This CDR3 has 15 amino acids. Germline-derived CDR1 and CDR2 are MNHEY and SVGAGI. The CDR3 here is CASSNSGSSNTEAFF. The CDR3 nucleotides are TGTGCCAGCAGTAACTCGGGTTCTTCGAACACTGAAGCTTTCTTT.

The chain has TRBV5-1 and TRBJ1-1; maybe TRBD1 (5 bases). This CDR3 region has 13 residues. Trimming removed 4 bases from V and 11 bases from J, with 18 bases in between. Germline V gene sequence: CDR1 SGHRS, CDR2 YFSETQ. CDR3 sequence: CASSPGTQGGAFF. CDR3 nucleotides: TGCGCCAGCAGCCCGGGCACCCAGGGAGGGGCTTTCTTT. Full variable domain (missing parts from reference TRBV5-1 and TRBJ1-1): KAGVTQTPRYLIKTRGQQVTLSCSPISGHRSVSWYQQTPGQGLQFLFEYFSETQRNKGNFPGRFSGRQFSNSRSEMNVSTLELGDSALYLCASSPGTQGGAFFGQGTRLTVV.

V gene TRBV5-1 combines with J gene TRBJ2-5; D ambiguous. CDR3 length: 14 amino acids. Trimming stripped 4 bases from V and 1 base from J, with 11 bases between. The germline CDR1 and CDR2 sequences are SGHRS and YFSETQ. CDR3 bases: TGCGCCAGCAGCGAACATCAAGCCCAAGAGACCCAGTACTTC. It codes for CASSEHQAQETQYF.

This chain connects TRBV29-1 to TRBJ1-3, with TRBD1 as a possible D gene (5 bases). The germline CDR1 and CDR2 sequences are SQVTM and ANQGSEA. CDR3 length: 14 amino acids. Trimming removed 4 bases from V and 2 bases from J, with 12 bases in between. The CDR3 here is CSVGLGQAGNTIYF. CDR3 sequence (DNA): TGCAGCGTTGGCTTGGGGCAGGCTGGAAACACCATATATTTT.

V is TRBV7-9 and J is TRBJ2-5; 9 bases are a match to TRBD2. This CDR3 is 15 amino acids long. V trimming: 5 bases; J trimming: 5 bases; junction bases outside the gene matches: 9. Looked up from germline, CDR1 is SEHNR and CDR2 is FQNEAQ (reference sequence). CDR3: CASSPPGLATETQYF. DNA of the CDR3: TGTGCCAGCAGCCCTCCCGGACTAGCGACTGAGACCCAGTACTTC.

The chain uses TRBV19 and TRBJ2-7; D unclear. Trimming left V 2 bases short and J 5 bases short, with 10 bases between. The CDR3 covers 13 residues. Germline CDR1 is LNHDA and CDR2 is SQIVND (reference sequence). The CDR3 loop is CASSIRSGDEQYF. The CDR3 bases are TGTGCCAGTAGTATAAGGTCAGGAGACGAGCAGTACTTC.

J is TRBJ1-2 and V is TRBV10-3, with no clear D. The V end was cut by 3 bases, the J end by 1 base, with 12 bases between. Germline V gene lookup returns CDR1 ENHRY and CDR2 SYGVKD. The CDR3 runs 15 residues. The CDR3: CAISEGPSGNYGYTF. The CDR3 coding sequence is TGTGCCATCAGTGAAGGACCCTCGGGTAACTATGGCTACACCTTC.

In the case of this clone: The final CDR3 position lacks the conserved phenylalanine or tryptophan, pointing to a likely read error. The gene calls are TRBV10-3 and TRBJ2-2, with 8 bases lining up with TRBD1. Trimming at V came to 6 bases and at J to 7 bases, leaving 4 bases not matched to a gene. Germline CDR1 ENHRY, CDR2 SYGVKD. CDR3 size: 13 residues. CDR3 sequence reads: CAIRRQGNGELFL. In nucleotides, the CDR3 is TGTGCCATCAGGAGACAGGGGAACGGGGAGCTGTTTTTG.

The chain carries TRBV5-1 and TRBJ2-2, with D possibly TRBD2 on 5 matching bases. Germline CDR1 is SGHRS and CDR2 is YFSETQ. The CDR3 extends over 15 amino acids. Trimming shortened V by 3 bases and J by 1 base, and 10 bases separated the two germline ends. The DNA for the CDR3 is TGCGCCAGCAGCTCCACCGGACTGAACACCGGGGAGCTGTTTTTT. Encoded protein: CASSSTGLNTGELFF.

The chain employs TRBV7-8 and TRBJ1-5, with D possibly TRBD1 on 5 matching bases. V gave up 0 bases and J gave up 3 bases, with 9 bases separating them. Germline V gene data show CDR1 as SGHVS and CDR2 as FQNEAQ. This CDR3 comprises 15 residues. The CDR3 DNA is TGTGCCAGCAGCTTAGCGGAGGGGTTCAATCAGCCCCAGCATTTT. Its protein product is CASSLAEGFNQPQHF.